This T cell receptor beta chain was found in a study of T cells in women clearing cervical HPV infection. Germline CDR1 SGHDN, CDR2 FVKESK. This CDR3 has 17 amino acids. Produced via immunoSEQ multiplex PCR; TCRdb's table is partial and in-frame only. The sample's table shows tens of thousands of clones. Of note for this clone: The CDR3 extends 3 residues past the end of the read, so its final part is completed from the germline J gene.

The specimen was blood buffy coat. This clonotype was obtained from a woman aged 18-70 years with a cervical HPV16 infection that either progressed to CIN3+ or cleared (not recorded which). The rearrangement uses TRBV14 and TRBJ2-3; TRBD2 matches 10 bases. The part of the CDR3 DNA that was read is TGTGCCAGCAGCCCTATACTAGCGGGGACCGGTGGCGGGACG. It codes for CASSPILAGTGGGT. The CDR3 as a whole reads CASSPILAGTGGGTQYF.